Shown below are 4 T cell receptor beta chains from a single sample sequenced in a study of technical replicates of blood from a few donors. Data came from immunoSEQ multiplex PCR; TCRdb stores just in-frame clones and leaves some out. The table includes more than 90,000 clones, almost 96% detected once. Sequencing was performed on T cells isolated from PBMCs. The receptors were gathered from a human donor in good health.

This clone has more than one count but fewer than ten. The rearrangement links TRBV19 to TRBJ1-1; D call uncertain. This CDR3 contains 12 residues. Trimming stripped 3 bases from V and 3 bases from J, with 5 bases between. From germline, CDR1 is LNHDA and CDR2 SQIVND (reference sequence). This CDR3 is CASSIQYTEAFF. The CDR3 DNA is TGTGCCAGTAGTATCCAGTACACTGAAGCTTTCTTT. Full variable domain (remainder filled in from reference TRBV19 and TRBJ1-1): DGGITQSPKYLFRKEGQNVTLSCEQNLNHDAMYWYRQDPGQGLRLIYYSQIVNDFQKGDIAEGYSVSREKKESFPLTVTSAQKNPTAFYLCASSIQYTEAFFGQGTRLTVV.

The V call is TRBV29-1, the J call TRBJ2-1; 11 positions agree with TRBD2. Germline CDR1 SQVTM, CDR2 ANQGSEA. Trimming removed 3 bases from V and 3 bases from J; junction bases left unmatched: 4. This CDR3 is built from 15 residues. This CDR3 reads CSVELAGGFYNEQFF. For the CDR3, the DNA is TGCAGCGTTGAGCTAGCGGGAGGTTTCTACAATGAGCAGTTCTTC.

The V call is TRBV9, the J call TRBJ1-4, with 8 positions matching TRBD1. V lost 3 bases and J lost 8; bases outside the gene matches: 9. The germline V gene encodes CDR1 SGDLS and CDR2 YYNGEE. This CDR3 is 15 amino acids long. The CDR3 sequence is CASSERTGLWEKLFF. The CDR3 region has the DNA TGTGCCAGCAGCGAGAGGACAGGGCTATGGGAAAAACTGTTTTTT.

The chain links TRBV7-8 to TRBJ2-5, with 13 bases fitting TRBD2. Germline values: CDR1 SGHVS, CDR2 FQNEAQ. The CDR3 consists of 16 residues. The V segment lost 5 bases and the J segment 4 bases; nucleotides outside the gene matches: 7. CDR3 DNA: TGTGCCAGCAGCCAGGGACTAGCGGGGAGAGGAGAGACCCAGTACTTC. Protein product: CASSQGLAGRGETQYF.